Included here is one T cell receptor beta chain sequence, with context. This entry is derived from a study of blood T cell repertoires in COVID-19. Overall study: Spain, Italy and the United States supplied samples that represented acute and convalescent COVID-19. PBMCs, B-cell-depleted T cells, or T cells were the source of the cDNA or gDNA that made up the material.

V lost 7 bases, J lost 5 bases, and 8 bases stayed unmatched. This CDR3 comprises 15 residues. Germline V gene data show CDR1 as KGHDR and CDR2 as SFDVKD. TCRdb's table, derived via immunoSEQ multiplex PCR, lists solely in-frame clones and lacks some. The profile covers hundreds of thousands of clones, with 88% appearing a single time and 9.4% taken by the ten largest. The rearrangement uses TRBV24-1 and TRBJ2-5; 11 bases align to TRBD2. This TCR came from a young man with active or convalescent COVID-19. Sequenced input: peripheral blood. In DNA form, the CDR3 reads TGTGCCACCAGATCTAGCGGGGGGCTGCGGGAGACCCAGTACTTC. This encodes CATRSSGGLRETQYF.